These 24 T cell receptor beta chains share one sample of origin, sequenced in a study of STAT5B mutations in CD4+ large granular lymphocyte leukemia. The method was immunoSEQ multiplex PCR; TCRdb's version includes in-frame clones alone and lacks a portion of them. The sample lists nearly 45,000 clones, approximately 86% occurring once. Specimen: CD4+ T cells from blood buffy coats. Receptor source: a human donor in good health.

By proportion, this clone is medium-sized (0.01 to 0.1%). The CDR3 DNA sequence: TGTGCCAGCTCACCAAGCGGGAGTGAAGAGCAGTACTTC. Protein: CASSPSGSEEQYF. The V call is TRBV18, the J call TRBJ2-7, with 8 bases that match TRBD2. This CDR3 region has 13 residues. V trimming: 2 bases; J trimming: 7 bases; junction bases outside the gene matches: 4. Germline assignment: CDR1 KGHSH and CDR2 LQKENI.

V usage is TRBV7-8 and J usage is TRBJ2-5; possibly TRBD1 or TRBD2 for D (6 bases each). The CDR3 runs to 15 residues. V was shortened by 0 bases and J by 5 bases, with 13 bases between the two germline ends. Germline V gene sequence: CDR1 SGHVS, CDR2 FQNEAQ. The CDR3 DNA follows: TGTGCCAGCAGCTTAGCTAGCGGAGGGGGGGAGACCCAGTACTTC. This gives the protein CASSLASGGGETQYF.

V and J are TRBV7-6 and TRBJ1-2; 7 bases match TRBD1. The trim removed 5 bases at V and 4 bases at J, leaving 7 bases unmatched. The CDR3 is 14 residues long. Germline CDR1 reads SGHVS; CDR2 reads FNYEAQ. The CDR3 protein is CASSPSAGGYGYTF. CDR3 in DNA: TGTGCCAGCAGCCCCTCGGCAGGGGGCTATGGCTACACCTTC.

The chain recombines TRBV11-3 with TRBJ2-3; D gene ambiguous. Trimming cost V 5 bases and J 2 bases, with 5 bases left between them. Germline V gene sequence: CDR1 SGHNT, CDR2 YENEEA. The CDR3 loop spans 12 amino acids. CDR3 sequence: CASSPNTDTQYF. DNA of the CDR3: TGTGCCAGCAGCCCAAACACAGATACGCAGTATTTT.

V is TRBV14 and J is TRBJ2-3; TRBD2 aligns across 7 bases. The germline V gene encodes CDR1 SGHDN and CDR2 FVKESK. Trimming took 0 bases from V and 6 from J; bases not matched to a gene: 12. The CDR3 length is 17 residues. CDR3 in amino acids: CASSQDWGGTPPDTQYF. CDR3 in DNA: TGTGCCAGCAGCCAAGATTGGGGGGGAACTCCGCCTGATACGCAGTATTTT.

J is TRBJ2-7 and V is TRBV5-1; D perhaps matches TRBD2 (5 bases). V lost 0 bases to trimming and J lost 2 bases, with 9 bases between them. This CDR3 has 14 amino acids. Per germline, CDR1 SGHRS and CDR2 YFSETQ. CDR3 DNA: TGCGCCAGCAGCTTGGGAGGAGGACCCTACGAGCAGTACTTC. Its translation is CASSLGGGPYEQYF.

Judged by abundance, this clone is medium-sized. This chain joins TRBV27 and TRBJ1-5; D gene unclear. The germline gives CDR1 MNHEY, CDR2 SMNVEV (reference sequence). V lost 4 bases, J lost 5 bases, and 18 bases lay in between. The CDR3 has 16 amino acids. CDR3 loop: CASSSGRVRWDQPQHF. Written as DNA, the CDR3 is TGTGCCAGCAGTTCTGGGCGGGTTCGATGGGATCAGCCCCAGCATTTT.

The chain recombines TRBV19 with TRBJ2-7, with D maybe TRBD2 (6 bases). V lost 4 bases and J lost 1, with 14 bases in between. This CDR3 is built from 15 residues. Germline V lookup: CDR1 LNHDA, CDR2 SQIVND (reference sequence). CDR3 in amino acids: CASSNLRRESYEQYF. The CDR3 nucleotides read TGTGCCAGTAGTAACCTTCGGAGGGAGTCCTACGAGCAGTACTTC.

This sequence joins TRBV5-1 and TRBJ2-7, with 8 bases that match TRBD1. Germline values: CDR1 SGHRS, CDR2 YFSETQ. The J segment lost 0 bases and the V segment lost 0 bases, leaving 5 bases of the junction unmatched. The length of the CDR3 is 16 residues. CDR3 amino acids: CASSLGQGPSSYEQYF. CDR3 DNA sequence: TGCGCCAGCAGCTTGGGACAGGGGCCGAGCTCCTACGAGCAGTACTTC.

V is TRBV11-2 and J is TRBJ2-5; D not resolved. The DNA end lines up better with TRBJ2-7; the J call may be wrong. The germline CDR1 and CDR2 sequences are SGHAT and FQNNGV. There are 16 residues in the CDR3. The CDR3 DNA sequence: TGTGCCAGCAGCCCACTCCCCGGGCACTCGTCCTACGAGCAGTACTTC. It translates to CASSPLPGHSSYEQYF.

The chain is built from TRBV7-2 and TRBJ2-1, with unresolved D. Germline loops: CDR1 SGHTA, CDR2 FQGNSA. This CDR3 region has 15 residues. V was clipped by 3 bases and J by 5 bases, with 14 bases between them. The CDR3 here is CASSFKAWWDNEQFF. Written as DNA, the CDR3 is TGTGCCAGCAGCTTTAAGGCCTGGTGGGACAATGAGCAGTTCTTC.

V usage is TRBV9 and J usage is TRBJ2-1; no clear D gene. CDR3 length equals 14 residues. Germline loops: CDR1 SGDLS, CDR2 YYNGEE. V gave up 2 bases and J gave up 7 bases, with 13 bases separating them. CDR3 residues: CASSVRIIPNEQFF. DNA for the CDR3: TGTGCCAGCAGCGTTCGTATAATCCCAAATGAGCAGTTCTTC. Full variable domain (rest looked up from reference TRBV9 and TRBJ2-1): DSGVTQTPKHLITATGQRVTLRCSPRSGDLSVYWYQQSLDQGLQFLIQYYNGEERAKGNILERFSAQQFPDLHSELNLSSLELGDSALYFCASSVRIIPNEQFFGPGTRLTVL.

The V gene is TRBV10-1, the J gene TRBJ2-7; D gene ambiguous. Germline values: CDR1 WNHNN, CDR2 SYGVQD (reference sequence). V shed 3 bases and J shed 2 bases, with 11 bases lying between them. The CDR3 covers 14 residues. The CDR3 is CASSEGGRPYEQYF. CDR3 coding DNA: TGCGCCAGCAGTGAAGGTGGACGGCCCTACGAGCAGTACTTC.

The rearrangement links TRBV6-5 to TRBJ1-5; possibly TRBD1 for D (6 bases). This CDR3 is 16 amino acids long. Trimming cost V 0 bases and J 7 bases, with 16 bases left between them. Germline assignment: CDR1 MNHEY and CDR2 SVGAGI. The CDR3 DNA sequence: TGTGCCAGCAGTTACTCCCTTAACAGGGTCCGCCAGCCCCAGCATTTT. It encodes CASSYSLNRVRQPQHF.

In its sample, this clone was seen a few times. This rearrangement joins TRBV29-1 to TRBJ1-1; D is undetermined. The V end was cut by 4 bases, the J end by 3 bases, with 12 bases between. This CDR3 comprises 13 residues. Germline CDR1 SQVTM, CDR2 ANQGSEA. This chain's CDR3 is CSVVDSRYTEAFF. DNA for the CDR3: TGCAGCGTTGTGGATTCCAGGTACACTGAAGCTTTCTTT.

CDR3 nucleotide sequence: TGCACCAGCAGCCAAGATAGAAGCCAGGCTTGGGGCGATACGCAGTATTTT. Encoded protein: CTSSQDRSQAWGDTQYF. This chain connects TRBV1 to TRBJ2-3; TRBD1 reflects the table's D call only, with no check against the DNA. TRBV1 is described as a pseudogene. The CDR3 spans 17 residues.

The count of this clone is one. This rearrangement joins TRBV6-6 to TRBJ1-5; no reliable D call. Germline lookup yields CDR1 MNHNY and CDR2 SVGAGI (reference sequence). The CDR3 length is 14 residues. The V end was cut by 6 bases, the J end by 1 base, with 10 bases between. CDR3 DNA: TGTGCCAGCAGCCAATGGAACAGCAATCAGCCCCAGCATTTT. Translated, it gives CASSQWNSNQPQHF.

The chain has TRBV6-5 and TRBJ2-5, with a weak D call TRBD2 (6 bases). The CDR3 runs to 12 residues. V lost 8 bases and J 2 bases, leaving 9 bases between the germline ends. From germline, CDR1 is MNHEY and CDR2 SVGAGI. CDR3 in amino acids: CASRGIQETQYF. CDR3 nucleotide sequence: TGTGCCAGCCGGGGGATTCAAGAGACCCAGTACTTC.

The rearrangement uses TRBV27 and TRBJ1-1; D uncertain. V was clipped by 5 bases and J by 6 bases, with 10 bases between them. CDR3 size: 12 residues. Germline V gene data show CDR1 as MNHEY and CDR2 as SMNVEV (reference sequence). The CDR3 loop is CASSLRTAEAFF. Here the CDR3 DNA reads TGTGCCAGCAGTCTCCGGACGGCTGAAGCTTTCTTT.

The chain combines TRBV6-1 with TRBJ2-7; 8 nucleotides match TRBD1. Looked up from germline, CDR1 is MNHNS and CDR2 is SASEGT. J gave up 7 bases and V 5 bases, and 10 bases lay outside the gene matches. The CDR3 spans 14 residues. The CDR3 bases are TGTGCCAGCAGTCAAAACCAGGGGGCGGGTGAGCAGTACTTC. Its protein is CASSQNQGAGEQYF.

This rearrangement joins TRBV6-1 to TRBJ2-3; D possibly corresponds to TRBD2 (5 bases). Trimming pared 0 bases from V and 2 bases from J, leaving 12 bases between. The length of the CDR3 is 16 residues. The germline gives CDR1 MNHNS, CDR2 SASEGT. This CDR3 is CASSEALGGFTDTQYF. The CDR3 coding sequence is TGTGCCAGCAGTGAAGCCCTCGGCGGGTTCACAGATACGCAGTATTTT.

The chain is built from TRBV10-1 and TRBJ2-2; D possibly corresponds to TRBD2 (6 bases). The V gene's germline CDR1 is WNHNN and CDR2 SYGVQD (reference sequence). The CDR3 contains 13 residues. V was trimmed by 7 bases and J by 4 bases, leaving 10 bases between them. CDR3 loop: CASNPAGTGELFF. CDR3 nucleotides: TGCGCCAGCAACCCAGCGGGCACCGGGGAGCTGTTTTTT.

This clone was observed once. The chain links TRBV5-1 to TRBJ1-3, with D perhaps matching TRBD1 (5 bases). Looked up from germline, CDR1 is SGHRS and CDR2 is YFSETQ. The CDR3 consists of 16 residues. Between the trimmed V and J ends, which lost 0 bases and 0 bases, there was a span of 10 bases. The DNA of the CDR3 is TGCGCCAGCAGCTTGGGACAGCCTGACTCTGGAAACACCATATATTTT. Protein sequence: CASSLGQPDSGNTIYF. Supplemented by reference TRBV5-1 and TRBJ1-3, the full variable domain reads KAGVTQTPRYLIKTRGQQVTLSCSPISGHRSVSWYQQTPGQGLQFLFEYFSETQRNKGNFPGRFSGRQFSNSRSEMNVSTLELGDSALYLCASSLGQPDSGNTIYFGEGSWLTVV.

A single count supports this clone. The rearrangement joins TRBV2 to TRBJ1-1; 8 nucleotides line up with TRBD1. The V and J ends lost 8 bases and 1 base, in that order; junction bases with no gene match: 3. This CDR3 region has 13 residues. Germline V gene lookup returns CDR1 SNHLY and CDR2 FYNNEI. The CDR3 nucleotides are TGTGCCAGCGGGGGACAGGAGAACACTGAAGCTTTCTTT. It is translated as CASGGQENTEAFF.